The 23 T cell receptor beta chains reported below all come from one sample, sequenced in a study of shared T cell receptors in the human thymus. Data came from immunoSEQ multiplex PCR; TCRdb stores just in-frame clones and leaves some out. The sample includes hundreds of thousands of clones, approximately 90% of them seen just once. These data were also filed under a second study, of human thymus T cells.

The sequencing input was thymocytes. The receptors were gathered from a boy younger than two with a congenital heart defect.

This chain uses TRBV6-6 with TRBJ2-7, with 7 bases aligning to TRBD2. The CDR3 length is 16 residues. The germline gives CDR1 MNHNY, CDR2 SVGAGI (reference sequence). Trimming took 6 bases from V and 3 from J; bases not matched to a gene: 14. The CDR3 DNA is TGTGCCAGCAGCGCCCCAGAGAGGGAGGGACGCTACGAGCAGTACTTC. This sequence encodes CASSAPEREGRYEQYF.

This chain uses TRBV5-5 with TRBJ1-1; D unclear. V dropped 5 bases and J dropped 4 bases, with 12 bases sitting between them. The CDR3 loop spans 13 amino acids. Germline CDR1 is SGHKS and CDR2 is YYEKEE (reference sequence). The CDR3 reads CASSPIRVTEAFF. CDR3 DNA sequence: TGTGCCAGCAGTCCGATCCGGGTCACTGAAGCTTTCTTT.

The chain joins TRBV4-3 to TRBJ2-3; 9 nucleotides line up with TRBD2. CDR1 and CDR2 from the germline V gene are LGHNA and YSLEER. V dropped 1 base and J dropped 1; count of bases not matched to a gene: 12. This CDR3 contains 19 residues. For the CDR3, the DNA is TGCGCCAGCAGCCAAGGGTTTTGGCGGGAGGGTTATGGCACAGATACGCAGTATTTT. Protein sequence: CASSQGFWREGYGTDTQYF.

The gene calls are TRBV30 and TRBJ1-1; 9 bases agree with TRBD1. V lost 0 bases to trimming and J lost 5 bases; unmatched junction nucleotides: 7. This CDR3 contains 15 residues. Looked up from germline, CDR1 is GTSNPN and CDR2 is SVGIG (reference sequence). The CDR3 sequence: CAWSVLGTGPTEAFF. In DNA, the CDR3 is TGTGCCTGGAGTGTACTGGGGACAGGGCCAACTGAAGCTTTCTTT.

The chain couples TRBV27 to TRBJ2-1; 10 bases line up with TRBD2. Germline trimming cut 5 bases from V and 5 bases from J; bases unmatched to any gene: 3. The CDR3 length is 14 residues. Per germline, CDR1 MNHEY and CDR2 SMNVEV (reference sequence). The CDR3 here is CASSPGLADNEQFF. As DNA, the CDR3 is TGTGCCAGCAGTCCCGGACTAGCGGACAATGAGCAGTTCTTC.

V and J are TRBV18 and TRBJ2-7; 8 nucleotides align to TRBD2. The CDR3 runs to 15 residues. Germline trimming cut 6 bases from V and 5 bases from J; bases unmatched to any gene: 12. The V gene's germline CDR1 is KGHSH and CDR2 LQKENI. The CDR3 coding sequence is TGTGCCAGCTCTCCTACGCGGGGGGAGTACGACGAGCAGTACTTC. Its protein product is CASSPTRGEYDEQYF.

The chain combines TRBV7-2 with TRBJ2-7; no definite D call. Trimming stripped 1 base from V and 3 bases from J, with 10 bases between. The germline V gene encodes CDR1 SGHTA and CDR2 FQGNSA. The CDR3 has 14 residues. CDR3 residues: CASSLDTRGYEQYF. The CDR3 coding sequence is TGTGCCAGCAGCTTAGACACCCGAGGCTACGAGCAGTACTTC.

This chain's CDR3 is CASSGPGLISGNTIYF. CDR3 coding DNA: TGTGCCAGCAGCGGGCCGGGACTCATCTCTGGAAACACCATATATTTT. This chain joins TRBV14 and TRBJ1-3; the D gene is possibly TRBD1 (5 bases). The CDR3 runs 16 residues. V was shortened by 5 bases and J by 0 bases, with 14 bases between the two germline ends. The germline gives CDR1 SGHDN, CDR2 FVKESK.

The chain recombines TRBV28 with TRBJ2-3, with TRBD1 matching over 7 bases. The CDR3 length is 15 residues. Germline V lookup: CDR1 MDHEN, CDR2 SYDVKM. V gave up 6 bases and J gave up 4 bases; unmatched junction bases: 10. The DNA of the CDR3 is TGTGCCAGCAGCCCAAACAGGGGTTTGCCAGATACGCAGTATTTT. Its translation is CASSPNRGLPDTQYF.

The gene calls are TRBV11-2 and TRBJ2-1, with 14 bases aligning to TRBD2. V lost 2 bases and J lost 4; bases outside the gene matches: 7. The germline gives CDR1 SGHAT, CDR2 FQNNGV. The CDR3 contains 18 residues. The CDR3 loop is CASSLLGLAGVRYNEQFF. CDR3 bases: TGTGCCAGCAGCTTACTGGGACTAGCGGGAGTGCGATACAATGAGCAGTTCTTC.

In this sample, this clone turned up a few times. The J gene is TRBJ2-5, the V gene TRBV7-2, with 8 bases identical to TRBD1. Per germline, CDR1 SGHTA and CDR2 FQGNSA. This CDR3 is built from 17 residues. V lost 2 bases to trimming and J lost 4 bases; unmatched junction nucleotides: 12. Written as DNA, the CDR3 is TGTGCCAGCAGCTTACTAAGTGGCAGGGGGCCGGGAGAGACCCAGTACTTC. Translated, it gives CASSLLSGRGPGETQYF.

V usage is TRBV5-4 and J usage is TRBJ1-1; D is undetermined. Trimming shortened V by 2 bases and J by 7 bases, and 9 bases separated the two germline ends. The CDR3 consists of 12 residues. Germline V gene sequence: CDR1 SGHNT, CDR2 YYREEE (reference sequence). The CDR3 reads CASSFKHREAFF. The CDR3 nucleotides are TGTGCCAGCAGCTTCAAACATCGTGAAGCTTTCTTT.

The chain links TRBV6-5 to TRBJ2-3; D is unresolved. V lost 8 bases to trimming and J lost 0 bases, with 9 bases between them. This CDR3 contains 13 residues. Germline V lookup: CDR1 MNHEY, CDR2 SVGAGI. The CDR3 DNA reads TGTGCCAGCCTGGCGGCTAGCACAGATACGCAGTATTTT. Translating gives CASLAASTDTQYF.

The chain employs TRBV14 and TRBJ2-1; 10 positions agree with TRBD2. CDR3 size: 14 residues. V was pared by 4 bases and J by 8 bases, with 5 bases of the junction left unmatched. The germline V gene has CDR1 SGHDN and CDR2 FVKESK. CDR3 sequence (DNA): TGTGCCAGCAGCCCTCTAGCGGGAGATGATGAGCAGTTCTTC. It codes for CASSPLAGDDEQFF.

This chain uses TRBV10-3 with TRBJ2-4; 11 nucleotides line up with TRBD2. The junction had 13 bases not matched to a gene; V was cut back by 0 bases and J by 0 bases. The CDR3 is 21 amino acids. Germline-derived CDR1 and CDR2 are ENHRY and SYGVKD. The CDR3 loop reads CAISESIVTSGTLLAKNIQYF. The CDR3 DNA reads TGTGCCATCAGTGAGTCGATAGTGACTAGCGGGACCCTACTAGCCAAAAACATTCAGTACTTC.

The CDR3: CASSTDGTRVSYEQYF. Here the CDR3 DNA reads TGTGCCAGTAGTACCGACGGGACTAGGGTCTCCTACGAGCAGTACTTC. The V gene is TRBV19, the J gene TRBJ2-7; 8 bases agree with TRBD2. This CDR3 has 16 amino acids. Germline lookup yields CDR1 LNHDA and CDR2 SQIVND (reference sequence). J lost 0 bases, V lost 4 bases, and 8 bases had no gene match.

The V call is TRBV2, the J call TRBJ2-6, with D possibly TRBD1 on 6 matching bases. Trimming pared 6 bases from V and 2 bases from J, leaving 8 bases between. The CDR3 length is 14 residues. The germline CDR1 and CDR2 sequences are SNHLY and FYNNEI. The DNA for the CDR3 is TGTGCCAGCAGCTGGACAGCTGGGGCCAACGTCCTGACTTTC. It yields the protein CASSWTAGANVLTF.

V is TRBV27 and J is TRBJ2-3; D might be TRBD1 (8 bases). CDR1 MNHEY and CDR2 SMNVEV come from the germline V gene (reference sequence). V gave up 4 bases and J gave up 0 bases, with 26 bases separating them. The CDR3 is 20 amino acids. CDR3 DNA: TGTGCCAGCAGTTCCCCGACAGGGGACCCCAGGCGGGGGAGCACAGATACGCAGTATTTT. This codes for CASSSPTGDPRRGSTDTQYF.

The chain carries TRBV5-1 and TRBJ2-1, with 11 bases matching TRBD2. Trimming cost V 6 bases and J 0 bases; bases outside gene matches: 8. CDR1 is SGHRS and CDR2 is YFSETQ in the germline V gene. CDR3 length: 17 amino acids. In nucleotides, the CDR3 is TGCGCCAGCAAACCGGGACTAGCGGTCCACTCCTACAATGAGCAGTTCTTC. Its protein is CASKPGLAVHSYNEQFF.

The chain couples TRBV12-1 to TRBJ1-1; TRBD1 is taken as the D call from the table, unchecked against the DNA. TRBV12-1 is shown as a pseudogene. This CDR3 is built from 14 residues. Here the CDR3 DNA reads TGTGCCAGCAGCTCAACCTACAGGGGGCGGGAAGCTTTCTTT. Its protein is CASSSTYRGREAFF.

This chain links TRBV27 with TRBJ2-1, with D uncertain. CDR3 length: 13 residues. V was pared by 2 bases and J by 10 bases, with 12 bases between. CDR1 is MNHEY, CDR2 SMNVEV, per germline (reference sequence). The CDR3 DNA reads TGTGCCAGCAGTTTAAACGGTTGGTACGAGCAGTTCTTC. This gives the protein CASSLNGWYEQFF.

The chain has TRBV4-1 and TRBJ2-1; 9 bases align to TRBD2. Germline V gene data show CDR1 as MGHRA and CDR2 as YSYEKL. Trimming at V came to 0 bases and at J to 15 bases, leaving 9 bases not matched to a gene. The CDR3 consists of 14 residues. Here the CDR3 reads CASSQEQRRGRAFF. CDR3 in DNA: TGCGCCAGCAGCCAAGAGCAAAGACGCGGGAGGGCGTTCTTC.

The gene calls are TRBV28 and TRBJ2-7, with D perhaps TRBD1 (6 bases). The ends were cut back, 6 bases at V and 2 bases at J, with 23 bases in the middle. Germline loops: CDR1 MDHEN, CDR2 SYDVKM. There are 17 residues in the CDR3. In DNA, the CDR3 is TGTGCCAGCAGCGAGGGGCTAGAAACAGGGAAGCCCTACGAGCAGTACTTC. This translates into CASSEGLETGKPYEQYF.